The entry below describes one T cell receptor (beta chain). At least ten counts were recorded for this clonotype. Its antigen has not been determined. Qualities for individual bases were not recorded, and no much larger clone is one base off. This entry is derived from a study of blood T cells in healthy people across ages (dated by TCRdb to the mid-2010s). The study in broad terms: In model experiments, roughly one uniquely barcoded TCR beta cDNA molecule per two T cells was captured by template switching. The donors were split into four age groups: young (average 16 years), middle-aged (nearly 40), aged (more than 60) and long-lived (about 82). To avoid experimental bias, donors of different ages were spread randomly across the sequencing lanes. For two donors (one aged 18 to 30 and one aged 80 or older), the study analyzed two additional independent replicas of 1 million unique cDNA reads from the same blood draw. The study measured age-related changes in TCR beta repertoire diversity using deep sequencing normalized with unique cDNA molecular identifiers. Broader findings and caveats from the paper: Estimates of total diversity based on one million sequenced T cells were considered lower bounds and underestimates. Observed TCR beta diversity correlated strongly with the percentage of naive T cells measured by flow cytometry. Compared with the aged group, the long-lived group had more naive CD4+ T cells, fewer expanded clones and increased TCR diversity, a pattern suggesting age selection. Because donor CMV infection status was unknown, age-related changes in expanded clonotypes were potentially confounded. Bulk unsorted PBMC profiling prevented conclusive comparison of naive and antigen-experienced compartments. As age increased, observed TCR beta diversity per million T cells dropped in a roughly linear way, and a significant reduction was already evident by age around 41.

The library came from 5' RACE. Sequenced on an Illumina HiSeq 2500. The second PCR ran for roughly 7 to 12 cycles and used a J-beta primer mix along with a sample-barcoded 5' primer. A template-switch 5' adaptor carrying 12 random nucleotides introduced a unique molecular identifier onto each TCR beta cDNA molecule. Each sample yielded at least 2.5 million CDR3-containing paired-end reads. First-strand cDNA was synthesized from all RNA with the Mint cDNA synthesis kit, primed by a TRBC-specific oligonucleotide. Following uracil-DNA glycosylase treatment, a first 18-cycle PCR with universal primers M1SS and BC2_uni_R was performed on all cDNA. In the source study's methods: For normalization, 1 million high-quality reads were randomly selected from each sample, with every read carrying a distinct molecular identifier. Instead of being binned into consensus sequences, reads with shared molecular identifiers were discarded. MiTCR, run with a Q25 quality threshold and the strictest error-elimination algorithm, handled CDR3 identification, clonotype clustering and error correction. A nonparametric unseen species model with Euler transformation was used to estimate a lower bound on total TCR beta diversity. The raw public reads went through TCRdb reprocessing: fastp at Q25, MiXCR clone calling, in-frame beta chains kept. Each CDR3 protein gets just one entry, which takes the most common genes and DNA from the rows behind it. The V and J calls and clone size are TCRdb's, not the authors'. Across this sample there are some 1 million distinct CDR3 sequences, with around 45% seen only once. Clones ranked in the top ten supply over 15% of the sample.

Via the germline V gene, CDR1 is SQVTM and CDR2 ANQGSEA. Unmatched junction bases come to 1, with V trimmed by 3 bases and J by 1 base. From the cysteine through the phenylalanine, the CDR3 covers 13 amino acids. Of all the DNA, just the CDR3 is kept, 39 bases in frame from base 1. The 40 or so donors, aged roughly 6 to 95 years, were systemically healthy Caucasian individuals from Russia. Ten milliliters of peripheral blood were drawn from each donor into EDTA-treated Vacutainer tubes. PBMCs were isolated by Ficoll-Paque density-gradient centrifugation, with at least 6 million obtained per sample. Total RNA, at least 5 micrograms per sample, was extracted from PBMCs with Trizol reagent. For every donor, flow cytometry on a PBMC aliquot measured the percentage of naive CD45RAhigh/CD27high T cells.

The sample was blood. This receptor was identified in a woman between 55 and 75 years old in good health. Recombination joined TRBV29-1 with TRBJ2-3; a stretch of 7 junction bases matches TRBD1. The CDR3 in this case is CSVDGQGTDTQYF. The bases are TGCAGCGTTGATGGACAGGGCACAGATACGCAGTATTTT.